This T cell receptor beta chain derives from a study of blood T cell repertoires in COVID-19. Sequenced by immunoSEQ multiplex PCR; TCRdb stores in-frame clones only, minus some. The table includes roughly 290,000 clones, approximately 83% detected once. This clone has a handful of counts. This TCR was sampled from a young man who had recovered from COVID-19. Sequencing input: PBMCs or T cells enriched from blood (not recorded which).

Here the CDR3 DNA reads TGTGCCAGCGGAACCGGGACAGTCTATGGCTACACCTTC. Its translation: CASGTGTVYGYTF. V usage is TRBV7-2 and J usage is TRBJ1-2, with TRBD1 matching 7 bases. Germline-derived CDR1 and CDR2 are SGHTA and FQGNSA. V gave up 8 bases and J gave up 4 bases; unmatched junction bases: 7. The length of the CDR3 is 13 residues.